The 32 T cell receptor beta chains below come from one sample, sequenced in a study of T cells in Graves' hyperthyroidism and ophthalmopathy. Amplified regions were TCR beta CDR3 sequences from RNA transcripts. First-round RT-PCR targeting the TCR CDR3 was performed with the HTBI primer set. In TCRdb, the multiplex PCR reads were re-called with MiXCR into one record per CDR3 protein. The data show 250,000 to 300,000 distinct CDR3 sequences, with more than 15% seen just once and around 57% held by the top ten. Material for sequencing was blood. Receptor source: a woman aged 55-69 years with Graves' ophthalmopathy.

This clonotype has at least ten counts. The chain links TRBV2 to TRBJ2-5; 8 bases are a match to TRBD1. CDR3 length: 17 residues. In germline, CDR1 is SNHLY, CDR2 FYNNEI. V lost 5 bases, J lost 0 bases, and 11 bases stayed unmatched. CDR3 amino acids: CASSSLITGQDQETQYF. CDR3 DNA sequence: TGTGCCAGCAGTAGCCTCATCACGGGACAGGACCAAGAGACCCAGTACTTC.

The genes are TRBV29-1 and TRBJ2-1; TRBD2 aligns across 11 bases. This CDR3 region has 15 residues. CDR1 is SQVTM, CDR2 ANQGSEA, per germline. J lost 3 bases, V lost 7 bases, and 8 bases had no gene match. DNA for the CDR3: TGCAGCGGTTCCGGGACTAGCGGCTTCTACAATGAGCAGTTCTTC. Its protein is CSGSGTSGFYNEQFF.

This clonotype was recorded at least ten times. CDR3 protein: CASSEGQINYGYTF. The CDR3, as DNA: TGTGCCAGCAGTGAGGGACAGATAAACTATGGCTACACCTTC. This chain joins TRBV2 and TRBJ1-2, with 7 positions matching TRBD1. Trimming cost V 3 bases and J 2 bases; bases outside gene matches: 3. Germline V gene data show CDR1 as SNHLY and CDR2 as FYNNEI. The CDR3 totals 14 residues.

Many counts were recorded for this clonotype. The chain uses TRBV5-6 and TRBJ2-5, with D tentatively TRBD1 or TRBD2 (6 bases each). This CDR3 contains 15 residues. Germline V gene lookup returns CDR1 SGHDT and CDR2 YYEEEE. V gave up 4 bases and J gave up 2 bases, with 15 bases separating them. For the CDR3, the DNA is TGTGCCAGCAGCGGGGGGCCTTCGTTACAAGAGACCCAGTACTTC. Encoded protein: CASSGGPSLQETQYF.

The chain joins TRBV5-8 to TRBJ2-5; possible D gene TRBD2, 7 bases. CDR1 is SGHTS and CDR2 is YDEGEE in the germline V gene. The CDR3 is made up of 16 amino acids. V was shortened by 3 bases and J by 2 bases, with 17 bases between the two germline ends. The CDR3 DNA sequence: TGTGCCAGCAGCTCGGGGGGCGGGACCCTTCAAGAGACCCAGTACTTC. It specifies CASSSGGGTLQETQYF. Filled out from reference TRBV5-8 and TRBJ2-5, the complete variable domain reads EAGVTQSPTHLIKTRGQQATLRCSPISGHTSVYWYQQALGLGLQFLLWYDEGEERNRGNFPPRFSGRQFPNYSSELNVNALELEDSALYLCASSSGGGTLQETQYFGPGTRLLVL.

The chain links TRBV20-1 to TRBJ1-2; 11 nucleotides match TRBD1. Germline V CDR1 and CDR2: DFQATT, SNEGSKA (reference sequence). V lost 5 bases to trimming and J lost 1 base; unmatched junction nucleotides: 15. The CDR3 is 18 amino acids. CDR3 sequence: CSAGAGVGQGDNNYGYTF. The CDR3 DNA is TGCAGTGCTGGGGCAGGAGTGGGACAGGGGGATAATAACTATGGCTACACCTTC.

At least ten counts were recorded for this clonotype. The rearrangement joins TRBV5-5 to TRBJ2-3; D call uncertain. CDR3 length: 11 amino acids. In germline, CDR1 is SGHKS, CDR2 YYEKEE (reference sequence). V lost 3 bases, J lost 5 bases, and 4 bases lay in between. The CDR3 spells CASSWGDTQYF. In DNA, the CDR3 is TGTGCCAGCAGCTGGGGAGATACGCAGTATTTT.

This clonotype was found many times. The DNA for the CDR3 is TGTGCCAGCAGCGTGGTAAACAATGAGCAGTTCTTC. It encodes CASSVVNNEQFF. The rearrangement joins TRBV2 to TRBJ2-1; D is undetermined. The CDR3 has 12 residues. V shed 6 bases and J shed 5 bases, with 8 bases lying between them. CDR1 and CDR2 from the germline V gene are SNHLY and FYNNEI. Supplemented by reference TRBV2 and TRBJ2-1, the full variable domain reads EPEVTQTPSHQVTQMGQEVILRCVPISNHLYFYWYRQILGQKVEFLVSFYNNEISEKSEIFDDQFSVERPDGSNFTLKIRSTKLEDSAMYFCASSVVNNEQFFGPGTRLTVL.

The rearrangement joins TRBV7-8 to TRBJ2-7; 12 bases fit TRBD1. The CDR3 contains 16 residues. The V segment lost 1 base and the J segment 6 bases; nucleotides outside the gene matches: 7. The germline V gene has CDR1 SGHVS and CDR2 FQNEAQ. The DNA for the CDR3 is TGTGCCAGCAGCTTAGTCCCGGGACAGGGGGCCCTCGAGCAGTACTTC. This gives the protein CASSLVPGQGALEQYF.

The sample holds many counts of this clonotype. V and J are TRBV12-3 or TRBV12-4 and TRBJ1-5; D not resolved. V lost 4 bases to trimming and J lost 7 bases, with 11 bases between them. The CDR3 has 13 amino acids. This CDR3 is CASSSDMRQPQHF. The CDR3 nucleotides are TGTGCCAGCAGTTCCGACATGAGACAGCCCCAGCATTTT.

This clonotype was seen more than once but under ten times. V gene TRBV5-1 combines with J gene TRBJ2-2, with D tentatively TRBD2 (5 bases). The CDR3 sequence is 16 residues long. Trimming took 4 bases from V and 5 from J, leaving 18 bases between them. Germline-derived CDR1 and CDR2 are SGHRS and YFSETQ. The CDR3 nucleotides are TGCGCCAGCAGCGCCATCGGAGGAGCTGGGACCGGGGAGCTGTTTTTT. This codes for CASSAIGGAGTGELFF.

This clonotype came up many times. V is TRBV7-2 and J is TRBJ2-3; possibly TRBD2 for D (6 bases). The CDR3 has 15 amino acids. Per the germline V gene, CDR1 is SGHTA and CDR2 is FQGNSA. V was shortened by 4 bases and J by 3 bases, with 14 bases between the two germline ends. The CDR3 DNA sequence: TGTGCCAGCAGCTCGCGAAGAGGAGGGACAGATACGCAGTATTTT. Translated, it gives CASSSRRGGTDTQYF. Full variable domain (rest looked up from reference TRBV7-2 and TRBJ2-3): GAGVSQSPSNKVTEKGKDVELRCDPISGHTALYWYRQSLGQGLEFLIYFQGNSAPDKSGLPSDRFSAERTGGSVSTLTIQRTQQEDSAVYLCASSSRRGGTDTQYFGPGTRLTVL.

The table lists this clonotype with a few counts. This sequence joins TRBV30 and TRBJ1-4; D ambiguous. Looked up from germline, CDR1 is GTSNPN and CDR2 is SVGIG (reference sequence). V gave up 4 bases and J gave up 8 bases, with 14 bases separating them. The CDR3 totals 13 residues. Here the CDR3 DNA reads TGTGCCTGGACGGTGAGGGTAAACGAAAAACTGTTTTTT. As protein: CAWTVRVNEKLFF.

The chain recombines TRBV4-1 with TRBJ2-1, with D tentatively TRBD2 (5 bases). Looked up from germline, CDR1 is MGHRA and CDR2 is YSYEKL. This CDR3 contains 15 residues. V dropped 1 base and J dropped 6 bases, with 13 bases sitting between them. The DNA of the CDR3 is TGCGCCAGCAGCCAAGTAGGACTCCGCCTCAATGAGCAGTTCTTC. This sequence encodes CASSQVGLRLNEQFF.

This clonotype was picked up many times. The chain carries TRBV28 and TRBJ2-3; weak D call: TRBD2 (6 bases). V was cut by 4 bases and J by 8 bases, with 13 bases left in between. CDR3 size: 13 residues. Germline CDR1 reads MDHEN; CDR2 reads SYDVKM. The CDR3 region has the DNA TGTGCCAGCAGTTCCCCCGCGGGGAGTACGCAGTATTTT. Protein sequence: CASSSPAGSTQYF.

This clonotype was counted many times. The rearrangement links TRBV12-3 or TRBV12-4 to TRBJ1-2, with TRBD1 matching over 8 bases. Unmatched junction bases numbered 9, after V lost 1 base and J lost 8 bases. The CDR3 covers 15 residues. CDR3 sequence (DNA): TGTGCCAGCAGTTTAGGGCTTGGGACAGGTGTAGGCTACACCTTC. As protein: CASSLGLGTGVGYTF.

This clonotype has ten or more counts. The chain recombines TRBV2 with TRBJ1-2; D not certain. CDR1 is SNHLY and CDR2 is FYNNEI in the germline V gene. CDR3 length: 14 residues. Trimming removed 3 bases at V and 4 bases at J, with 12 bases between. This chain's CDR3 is CASSDRPEFYGYTF. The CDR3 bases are TGTGCCAGCAGTGATAGGCCGGAATTCTATGGCTACACCTTC.

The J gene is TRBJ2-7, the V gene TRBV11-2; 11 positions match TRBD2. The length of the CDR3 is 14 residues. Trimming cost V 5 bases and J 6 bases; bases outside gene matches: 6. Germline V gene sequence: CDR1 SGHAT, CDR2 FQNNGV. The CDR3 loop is CASSPTSGKSEQYF. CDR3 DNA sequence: TGTGCCAGCAGCCCGACTAGCGGGAAATCCGAGCAGTACTTC.

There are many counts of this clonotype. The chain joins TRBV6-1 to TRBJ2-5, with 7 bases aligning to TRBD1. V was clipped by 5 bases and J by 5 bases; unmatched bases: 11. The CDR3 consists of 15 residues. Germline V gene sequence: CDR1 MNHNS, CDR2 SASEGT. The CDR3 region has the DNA TGTGCCAGCAGTTACCAGACAGGGTTTGATGAGACCCAGTACTTC. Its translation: CASSYQTGFDETQYF.

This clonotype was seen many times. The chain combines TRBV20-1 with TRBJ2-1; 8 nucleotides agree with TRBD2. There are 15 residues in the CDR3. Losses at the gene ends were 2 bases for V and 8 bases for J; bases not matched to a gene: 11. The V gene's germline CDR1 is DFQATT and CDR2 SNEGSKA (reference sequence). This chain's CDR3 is CSARRGEAGGHEQFF. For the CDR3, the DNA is TGCAGTGCTAGAAGAGGGGAGGCGGGGGGACATGAGCAGTTCTTC.

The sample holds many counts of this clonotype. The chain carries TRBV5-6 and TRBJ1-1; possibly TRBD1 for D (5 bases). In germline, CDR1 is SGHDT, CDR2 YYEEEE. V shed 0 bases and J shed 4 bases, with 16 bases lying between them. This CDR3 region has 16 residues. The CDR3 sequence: CASSLEWEGLGTEAFF. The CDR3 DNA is TGTGCCAGCAGCTTGGAGTGGGAGGGGCTCGGCACTGAAGCTTTCTTT.

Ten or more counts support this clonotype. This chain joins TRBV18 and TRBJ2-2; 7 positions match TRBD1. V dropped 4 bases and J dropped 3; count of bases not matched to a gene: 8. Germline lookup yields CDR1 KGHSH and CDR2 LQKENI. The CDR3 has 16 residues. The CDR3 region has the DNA TGTGCCAGCTCACGAATAGGGACAGTCGACACCGGGGAGCTGTTTTTT. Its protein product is CASSRIGTVDTGELFF.

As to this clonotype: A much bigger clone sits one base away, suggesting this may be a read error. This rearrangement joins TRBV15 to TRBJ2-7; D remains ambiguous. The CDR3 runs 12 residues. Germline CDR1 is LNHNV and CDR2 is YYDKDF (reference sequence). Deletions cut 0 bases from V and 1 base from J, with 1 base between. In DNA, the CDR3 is TGTGCCACCAGCAGAGAATCCTACGAGCAGTACTTC. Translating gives CATSRESYEQYF.

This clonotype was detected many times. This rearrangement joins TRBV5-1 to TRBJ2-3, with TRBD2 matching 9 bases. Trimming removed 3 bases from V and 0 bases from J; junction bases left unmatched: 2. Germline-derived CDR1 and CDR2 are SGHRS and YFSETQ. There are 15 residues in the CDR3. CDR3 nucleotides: TGCGCCAGCAGCTCCACTAGCGGGAGCACAGATACGCAGTATTTT. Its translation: CASSSTSGSTDTQYF.

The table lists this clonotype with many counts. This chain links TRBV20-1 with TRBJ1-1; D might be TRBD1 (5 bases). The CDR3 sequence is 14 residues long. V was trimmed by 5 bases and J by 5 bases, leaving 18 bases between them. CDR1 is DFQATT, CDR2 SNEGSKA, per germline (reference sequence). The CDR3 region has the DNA TGCAGTGCTGGACAAGGATCAAGTCAAACTGAAGCTTTCTTT. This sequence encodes CSAGQGSSQTEAFF.

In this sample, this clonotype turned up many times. CDR3 DNA sequence: TGTGCCACCAGTGATTTGCGGTTCCCTAGCGGACCTCTCCTACGGGGCACAGATACGCAGTATTTT. Its protein is CATSDLRFPSGPLLRGTDTQYF. The chain employs TRBV24-1 and TRBJ2-3; 7 nucleotides line up with TRBD2. CDR1 is KGHDR, CDR2 SFDVKD, per germline. V lost 0 bases, J lost 1 base, and 21 bases stayed unmatched. The CDR3 has 22 amino acids.

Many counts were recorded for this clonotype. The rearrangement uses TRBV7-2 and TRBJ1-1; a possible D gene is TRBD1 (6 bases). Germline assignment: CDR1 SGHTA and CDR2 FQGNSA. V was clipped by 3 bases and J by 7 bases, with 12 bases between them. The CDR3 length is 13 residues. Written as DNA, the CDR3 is TGTGCCAGCAGCTTTAGGACAGAAAATGAAGCTTTCTTT. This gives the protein CASSFRTENEAFF. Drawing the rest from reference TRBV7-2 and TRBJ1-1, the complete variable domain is GAGVSQSPSNKVTEKGKDVELRCDPISGHTALYWYRQSLGQGLEFLIYFQGNSAPDKSGLPSDRFSAERTGGSVSTLTIQRTQQEDSAVYLCASSFRTENEAFFGQGTRLTVV.

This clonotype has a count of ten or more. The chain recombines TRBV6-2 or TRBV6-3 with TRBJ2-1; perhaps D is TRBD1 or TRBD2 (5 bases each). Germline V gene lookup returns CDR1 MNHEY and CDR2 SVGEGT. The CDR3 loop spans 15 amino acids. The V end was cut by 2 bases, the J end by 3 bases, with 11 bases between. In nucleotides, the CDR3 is TGTGCCAGCAGTTACCGGGACGGTTTCTACAATGAGCAGTTCTTC. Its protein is CASSYRDGFYNEQFF.

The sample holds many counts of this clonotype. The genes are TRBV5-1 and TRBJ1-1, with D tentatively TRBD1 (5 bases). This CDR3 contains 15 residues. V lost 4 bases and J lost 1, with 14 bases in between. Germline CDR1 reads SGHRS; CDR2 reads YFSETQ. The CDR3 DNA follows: TGCGCCAGCAGCGAATTGGGAAGGGGGAACACTGAAGCTTTCTTT. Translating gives CASSELGRGNTEAFF.

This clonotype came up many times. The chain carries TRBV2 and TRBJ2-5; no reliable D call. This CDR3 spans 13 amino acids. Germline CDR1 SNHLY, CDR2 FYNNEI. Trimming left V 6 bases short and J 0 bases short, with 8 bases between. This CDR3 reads CASSYEYQETQYF. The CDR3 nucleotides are TGTGCCAGCAGCTATGAGTACCAAGAGACCCAGTACTTC.

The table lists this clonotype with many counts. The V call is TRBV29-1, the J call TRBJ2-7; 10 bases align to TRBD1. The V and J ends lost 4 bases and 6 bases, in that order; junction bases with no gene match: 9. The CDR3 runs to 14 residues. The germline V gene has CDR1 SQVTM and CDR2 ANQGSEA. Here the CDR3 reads CSVGVGDRGFEQYF. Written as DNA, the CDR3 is TGCAGCGTTGGGGTGGGGGACAGGGGTTTCGAGCAGTACTTC.

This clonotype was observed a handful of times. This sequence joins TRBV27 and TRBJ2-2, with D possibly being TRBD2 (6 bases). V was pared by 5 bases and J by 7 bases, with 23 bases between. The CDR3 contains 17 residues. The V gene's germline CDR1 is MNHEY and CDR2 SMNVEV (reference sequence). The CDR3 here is CASSPRRRATTNGELFF. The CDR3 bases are TGTGCCAGCAGTCCCCGAAGGAGGGCCACCACCAACGGGGAGCTGTTTTTT.